The present T cell receptor beta chain was sequenced within a study of OX40 agonist ivuxolimab in advanced cancers. About the research overall: Cancers in dose escalation were hepatocellular, melanoma, renal cell and head and neck. Earlier treatment with anti-PD-1, anti-PD-L1 or anti-CTLA-4 was permitted, and under 50% had received some. General study findings and limits: Both blood CD4+ and CD8+ T cells showed clonal growth by week 6 at 0.1 to 3.0 mg/kg.

Of note for this clone: Its antigen remains unknown.

The repertoire was sequenced with immunoSEQ multiplex PCR; TCRdb's copy has only in-frame clones and lacks some. There are 65,000 or so clones in the sample; about 85% occur only once, and around 4% lies in the top ten. The germline CDR1 and CDR2 sequences are MNHEY and SVGAGI. The V segment lost 6 bases and the J segment 6 bases; nucleotides outside the gene matches: 4. The CDR3 contains 13 residues. The chain has TRBV6-5 and TRBJ2-1, with TRBD1 matching 8 bases. This clonotype was obtained from an adult with an advanced solid tumor such as melanoma, head and neck, liver or kidney cancer. The material was CD4+ or CD8+ T cells sorted from blood, obtained in a trial of the OX40 agonist ivuxolimab. The CDR3 reads CASRRQGLNEQFF. CDR3 nucleotide sequence: TGTGCCAGCAGACGACAGGGGCTCAATGAGCAGTTCTTC.